The clone carrying this TCR beta chain was seen many times. V shed 6 bases, J shed 3 bases, and the junction held 8 bases outside the gene matches. The CDR3 runs 15 residues. Germline V gene data show CDR1 as KGHSH and CDR2 as LQKENI. The whole isolated RNA underwent reverse transcription, so sequencing captured expressed TCRB transcripts. Profiled with immunoSEQ multiplex PCR; TCRdb holds only in-frame clones, not every one. The sample consists of almost 350,000 clones, around 8% of them appearing once. These data come from a study of beta chain features in type 1 diabetes. Every participating donor gave one draw, a heparinised blood sample averaging about 100 mL.

What was sequenced was central memory CD4+ T cells from blood. This receptor was identified in a woman between 18 and 30 years old in good health. This chain joins TRBV18 and TRBJ1-2; 9 bases are shared with TRBD1. The CDR3 DNA sequence: TGTGCCAGCTCCCACCGGGACAGGGAACACTATGGCTACACCTTC. Protein: CASSHRDREHYGYTF. The complete variable domain, with remaining parts taken from reference TRBV18 and TRBJ1-2, reads NAGVMQNPRHLVRRRGQEARLRCSPMKGHSHVYWYRQLPEEGLKFMVYLQKENIIDESGMPKERFSAEFPKEGPSILRIQQVVRGDSAAYFCASSHRDREHYGYTFGSGTRLTVV.